The source of this T cell receptor beta chain is a study of beta chain features in type 1 diabetes. Of the isolated RNA, all was reverse transcribed, and so the sequenced material was expressed TCRB transcripts. Assay: immunoSEQ multiplex PCR; the TCRdb copy retains only in-frame clones and omits some. The profile shows approximately 250,000 clones, roughly 13% of them singletons. This clone has more than one count but fewer than ten. The germline V gene has CDR1 SGHRS and CDR2 YFSETQ. Trimming removed 0 bases from V and 0 bases from J, with 12 bases in between. The CDR3 is made up of 16 amino acids. This TCR was sampled from a woman in her thirties or forties in good health. The sequencing sample was made of naive CD4+ T cells from blood. The V call is TRBV5-1, the J call TRBJ1-2; D is possibly TRBD1 (5 bases). The CDR3 region is CASSLALRQTNYGYTF. The DNA of the CDR3 is TGCGCCAGCAGCTTGGCCCTACGACAGACTAACTATGGCTACACCTTC.